The 32 T cell receptor beta chains listed next were all sequenced from one sample in a study of cytomegalovirus exposure and HLA in healthy donors. Repertoires were generated with immunoSEQ multiplex PCR, while TCRdb's copy carries only in-frame clones and drops some. This sample has roughly 200,000 clones, with about 81% found just once. The specimen sequenced was PBMCs. The receptors derive from a woman aged 25-40 years in good health and CMV-seronegative.

The V gene is TRBV28, the J gene TRBJ2-7, with D possibly TRBD2 on 5 matching bases. Germline values: CDR1 MDHEN, CDR2 SYDVKM. V was trimmed by 5 bases and J by 1 base, leaving 12 bases between them. The CDR3 length is 14 residues. The CDR3 nucleotides read TGTGCCAGCAGTCTGAGGGAGCTGTCCTACGAGCAGTACTTC. Its protein product is CASSLRELSYEQYF.

The CDR3 DNA follows: TGCAGCGTTGAAGGGACAGCGGTAGCCAAAAACATTCAGTACTTC. It encodes CSVEGTAVAKNIQYF. V gene TRBV29-1 combines with J gene TRBJ2-4; maybe TRBD1 (6 bases). Germline values: CDR1 SQVTM, CDR2 ANQGSEA. Between the trimmed V and J ends, which lost 1 base and 0 bases, there was a span of 10 bases. The CDR3 length is 15 residues.

This clone has just a few counts. The genes are TRBV2 and TRBJ1-6; possible D gene TRBD1, 5 bases. The CDR3 loop spans 14 amino acids. Trimming shortened V by 2 bases and J by 10 bases, and 12 bases separated the two germline ends. In germline, CDR1 is SNHLY, CDR2 FYNNEI. The CDR3 loop is CASSERAGRSPLHF. The CDR3 nucleotides are TGTGCCAGCAGTGAAAGGGCAGGGCGGTCACCCCTCCACTTT.

This clone was seen a handful of times. The gene calls are TRBV28 and TRBJ1-2; D gene uncertain. The germline CDR1 and CDR2 sequences are MDHEN and SYDVKM. The V gene lost 7 bases and the J gene lost 7 bases, with 16 bases spanning the gap. The CDR3 is 13 amino acids. The CDR3 is CASTTSIITGYTF. CDR3 bases: TGTGCCAGCACTACCTCGATCATCACTGGCTACACCTTC.

This clone was observed many times. CDR3 loop: CASSFTGGDQPQHF. CDR3 nucleotides: TGTGCCAGCAGCTTTACAGGGGGCGATCAGCCCCAGCATTTT. This chain uses TRBV7-9 with TRBJ1-5; TRBD1 matches at 9 bases. The CDR3 length is 14 residues. Germline assignment: CDR1 SEHNR and CDR2 FQNEAQ (reference sequence). V shed 3 bases, J shed 5 bases, and the junction held 2 bases outside the gene matches.

The J gene is TRBJ2-7, the V gene TRBV5-6; D is possibly TRBD2 (5 bases). The ends were cut back, 1 base at V and 0 bases at J, with 8 bases in the middle. The germline V gene has CDR1 SGHDT and CDR2 YYEEEE. The CDR3 consists of 14 residues. In DNA form, the CDR3 reads TGTGCCAGCAGCTTGCCGGGGAACTCCTACGAGCAGTACTTC. It specifies CASSLPGNSYEQYF.

The chain employs TRBV15 and TRBJ1-1; 7 bases line up with TRBD1. The CDR3 length is 15 residues. The junction had 6 bases not matched to a gene; V was cut back by 2 bases and J by 3 bases. Looked up from germline, CDR1 is LNHNV and CDR2 is YYDKDF (reference sequence). The CDR3 sequence is CATSRRQGSHTEAFF. Here the CDR3 DNA reads TGTGCCACCAGCAGACGACAGGGTTCACACACTGAAGCTTTCTTT.

The J gene is TRBJ2-5, the V gene TRBV2; D is unclear. The CDR3 has 11 residues. Germline CDR1 reads SNHLY; CDR2 reads FYNNEI. Trimming removed 6 bases from V and 5 bases from J, with 7 bases in between. The CDR3 reads CASREQETQYF. CDR3 coding DNA: TGTGCCAGCAGGGAACAGGAGACCCAGTACTTC.

The CDR3 nucleotides are TGTGCCAGTAGTACAGGACTAGCGGGCACCTACGAGCAGTACTTC. This translates into CASSTGLAGTYEQYF. The chain carries TRBV19 and TRBJ2-7, with 11 bases that match TRBD2. V shed 4 bases, J shed 2 bases, and the junction held 4 bases outside the gene matches. The CDR3 has 15 residues. Germline CDR1 LNHDA, CDR2 SQIVND (reference sequence).

The chain uses TRBV28 and TRBJ2-1, with D maybe TRBD2 (5 bases). V dropped 7 bases and J dropped 6 bases, with 19 bases sitting between them. CDR1 is MDHEN, CDR2 SYDVKM, per germline. The length of the CDR3 is 15 residues. As DNA, the CDR3 is TGTGCCAGCACCTCCTACGGGATTAGAGGCAATGAGCAGTTCTTC. Translated, it gives CASTSYGIRGNEQFF.

This chain connects TRBV7-3 to TRBJ2-1; TRBD2 might be the D (5 bases). Deletions cut 4 bases from V and 6 bases from J, with 16 bases between. This CDR3 has 15 residues. Germline V gene lookup returns CDR1 SGHTA and CDR2 FQGTGA. In nucleotides, the CDR3 is TGTGCCAGCAGCTCCGGGGTTCTCACGGGCAATGAGCAGTTCTTC. Translating gives CASSSGVLTGNEQFF.

This chain links TRBV11-3 with TRBJ1-3, with D maybe TRBD1 (6 bases). The CDR3 length is 14 residues. CDR1 and CDR2 (germline): SGHNT, YENEEA. V lost 5 bases, J lost 1 base, and 9 bases lay in between. The CDR3 region has the DNA TGTGCCAGCAGCCCTACAGGGTCTGGAAACACCATATATTTT. Its protein product is CASSPTGSGNTIYF.

The V gene is TRBV4-2, the J gene TRBJ2-2; D gene unclear. Germline V gene lookup returns CDR1 LGHNA and CDR2 YNFKEQ. This CDR3 region has 15 residues. V was pared by 1 base and J by 0 bases, with 6 bases between. The CDR3 region has the DNA TGTGCCAGCAGCCAAGGTCCGGCGAACACCGGGGAGCTGTTTTTT. Translated: CASSQGPANTGELFF.

The chain couples TRBV10-2 to TRBJ2-7, with 8 bases fitting TRBD2. Unmatched junction bases numbered 4, after V lost 6 bases and J lost 3 bases. CDR3 length: 13 amino acids. Germline V gene data show CDR1 as WSHSY and CDR2 as SAAADI. The CDR3 loop is CASRIAGSYEQYF. The DNA for the CDR3 is TGCGCCAGCAGGATAGCGGGGAGCTACGAGCAGTACTTC.

The chain uses TRBV5-1 and TRBJ2-1; 8 bases match TRBD2. V lost 0 bases and J lost 4; bases outside the gene matches: 6. Germline assignment: CDR1 SGHRS and CDR2 YFSETQ. The CDR3 loop spans 16 amino acids. The CDR3: CASSLEAGEWYNEQFF. The DNA of the CDR3 is TGCGCCAGCAGCTTGGAAGCGGGAGAATGGTACAATGAGCAGTTCTTC.

This clone has only a few counts. The chain joins TRBV18 to TRBJ2-7; 12 bases align to TRBD1. Germline CDR1 and CDR2: KGHSH and LQKENI. The V and J ends lost 4 bases and 3 bases, in that order; junction bases with no gene match: 1. The CDR3 has 14 amino acids. The DNA for the CDR3 is TGTGCCAGCTCACGGGACAGGGGGCGCTACGAGCAGTACTTC. Protein: CASSRDRGRYEQYF.

The chain has TRBV6-1 and TRBJ1-3; TRBD1 matches at 7 bases. CDR1 is MNHNS, CDR2 SASEGT, per germline. J lost 5 bases, V lost 8 bases, and 6 bases had no gene match. The CDR3 is made up of 13 amino acids. CDR3 residues: CASVGTARNTIYF. The CDR3 region has the DNA TGTGCCAGCGTTGGGACAGCTAGAAACACCATATATTTT.

The chain couples TRBV7-9 to TRBJ1-5, with 9 positions matching TRBD1. CDR1 and CDR2 from the germline V gene are SEHNR and FQNEAQ (reference sequence). Unmatched junction bases numbered 3, after V lost 5 bases and J lost 1 base. The CDR3 spans 15 residues. The CDR3 sequence is CASSEGQGSNQPQHF. The CDR3 DNA sequence: TGTGCCAGCAGCGAAGGACAGGGGAGCAATCAGCCCCAGCATTTT.

The V gene is TRBV2, the J gene TRBJ1-1; 9 nucleotides match TRBD1. J was trimmed by 0 bases and V by 6 bases; bases with no gene match: 5. The CDR3 is 15 amino acids. Germline V lookup: CDR1 SNHLY, CDR2 FYNNEI. The CDR3 region has the DNA TGTGCCAGCAGGAAACAGGGGGCTTTGAACACTGAAGCTTTCTTT. Translated: CASRKQGALNTEAFF.

V and J are TRBV7-9 and TRBJ2-2; 12 bases agree with TRBD1. Germline V gives CDR1 SEHNR, CDR2 FQNEAQ (reference sequence). J was trimmed by 5 bases and V by 5 bases; bases with no gene match: 6. The CDR3 has 16 residues. In DNA form, the CDR3 reads TGTGCCAGCAGCCCTAGGGACAGGGGGCAGACCGGGGAGCTGTTTTTT. It is translated as CASSPRDRGQTGELFF.

This chain joins TRBV5-4 and TRBJ2-2; 11 bases map to TRBD1. Germline loops: CDR1 SGHNT, CDR2 YYREEE (reference sequence). J gave up 4 bases and V 4 bases, and 0 bases lay outside the gene matches. The CDR3 consists of 14 residues. The CDR3 DNA follows: TGTGCCAGCAGCGGACAGGGGGCCACCGGGGAGCTGTTTTTT. Amino acids: CASSGQGATGELFF.

The chain couples TRBV6-1 to TRBJ1-3, with a weak D call TRBD1 (6 bases). The CDR3 contains 18 residues. Per the germline V gene, CDR1 is MNHNS and CDR2 is SASEGT. The V gene lost 4 bases and the J gene lost 4 bases, with 23 bases spanning the gap. CDR3 in DNA: TGTGCCAGCAGTGTGGGTTTGTCTGGGACACGATCCGGAAACACCATATATTTT. Protein: CASSVGLSGTRSGNTIYF.

The chain uses TRBV28 and TRBJ2-2; D is ambiguous. This CDR3 is 12 amino acids long. The V gene's germline CDR1 is MDHEN and CDR2 SYDVKM. The V and J ends lost 2 bases and 7 bases respectively, with 5 bases between them. The CDR3 protein is CASSLHSGELFF. Written as DNA, the CDR3 is TGTGCCAGCAGTTTACACAGCGGGGAGCTGTTTTTT.

The chain couples TRBV28 to TRBJ2-6, with D tentatively TRBD1 (5 bases). With 8 bases removed from V and 3 bases from J, the gap between germline ends came to 8 bases. The CDR3 sequence is 13 residues long. From germline, CDR1 is MDHEN and CDR2 SYDVKM. The DNA of the CDR3 is TGTGCCAGCTACAGGTTTGGGGCCAACGTCCTGACTTTC. Translating gives CASYRFGANVLTF.

Notes on this clone: Other DNA sequences in this specimen translate into the identical CDR3. The chain uses TRBV7-8 and TRBJ2-1, with 9 bases that match TRBD2. CDR1 and CDR2 from the germline V gene are SGHVS and FQNEAQ. The CDR3 has 11 amino acids. Trimming at V came to 3 bases and at J to 13 bases, leaving 1 base not matched to a gene. CDR3 in amino acids: CASSFSGGQFF. CDR3 coding DNA: TGTGCCAGCAGCTTTAGCGGGGGACAGTTCTTC.

V gene TRBV6-1 combines with J gene TRBJ2-1; 12 bases fit TRBD2. Germline V gives CDR1 MNHNS, CDR2 SASEGT. The CDR3 contains 15 residues. The V gene end was trimmed by 0 bases and the J gene end by 10 bases; junction bases not matched to a gene: 4. Here the CDR3 reads CASSEAGGLAGEQFF. As DNA, the CDR3 is TGTGCCAGCAGTGAAGCGGGGGGACTAGCGGGCGAGCAGTTCTTC.

The chain joins TRBV11-2 to TRBJ2-7; 13 bases are a match to TRBD2. CDR3 length: 15 amino acids. Germline CDR1 reads SGHAT; CDR2 reads FQNNGV. V lost 3 bases, J lost 6 bases, and 5 bases stayed unmatched. The CDR3 DNA sequence: TGTGCCAGCAGCTTCCTTACTAGCGGGGGGGGCGAGCAGTACTTC. Protein: CASSFLTSGGGEQYF.

Concerning this clone itself: Germline and junction disagree at one end, which may indicate a read error. The chain joins TRBV18 to TRBJ1-3, with a possible D match to TRBD1 (5 bases). Germline V gives CDR1 KGHSH, CDR2 LQKENI. The CDR3 is made up of 15 amino acids. In DNA form, the CDR3 reads TGTGCCAGCTCACCAGGGGCAACAACTGGGAACACCATATATTTT. Protein product: CASSPGATTGNTIYF.

The chain combines TRBV6-4 with TRBJ2-5, with 9 bases aligning to TRBD1. The J segment lost 9 bases and the V segment lost 8 bases, leaving 13 bases of the junction unmatched. This CDR3 comprises 14 residues. From germline, CDR1 is MRHNA and CDR2 SNTAGT. The CDR3 nucleotides read TGTGCCAGCTCTCCGACGGGACAGGGAGGGCCCCAGTACTTC. This gives the protein CASSPTGQGGPQYF.

This clone came up a few times. This chain joins TRBV30 and TRBJ1-2; no firm D call. Germline CDR1 GTSNPN, CDR2 SVGIG (reference sequence). Trimming left V 3 bases short and J 5 bases short, with 10 bases between. CDR3 size: 12 residues. CDR3 in amino acids: CAWRSGEYGYTF. The CDR3 coding sequence is TGTGCCTGGAGAAGTGGGGAGTATGGCTACACCTTC.

This chain joins TRBV6-5 and TRBJ1-5; tentative D call: TRBD1 (5 bases). V gave up 2 bases and J gave up 4 bases, with 12 bases separating them. CDR1 and CDR2 (germline): MNHEY, SVGAGI. This CDR3 is built from 15 residues. CDR3 bases: TGTGCCAGCAGTTACGGGGGGGGTTGGAATCAGCCCCAGCATTTT. This encodes CASSYGGGWNQPQHF.

V is TRBV5-1 and J is TRBJ1-6; D unclear. The germline gives CDR1 SGHRS, CDR2 YFSETQ. V lost 4 bases to trimming and J lost 5 bases, with 16 bases between them. The CDR3 length is 16 residues. The CDR3 DNA is TGCGCCAGCAGCCCCGGGTCCCCCCGGGATAATTCACCCCTCCACTTT. This sequence encodes CASSPGSPRDNSPLHF.